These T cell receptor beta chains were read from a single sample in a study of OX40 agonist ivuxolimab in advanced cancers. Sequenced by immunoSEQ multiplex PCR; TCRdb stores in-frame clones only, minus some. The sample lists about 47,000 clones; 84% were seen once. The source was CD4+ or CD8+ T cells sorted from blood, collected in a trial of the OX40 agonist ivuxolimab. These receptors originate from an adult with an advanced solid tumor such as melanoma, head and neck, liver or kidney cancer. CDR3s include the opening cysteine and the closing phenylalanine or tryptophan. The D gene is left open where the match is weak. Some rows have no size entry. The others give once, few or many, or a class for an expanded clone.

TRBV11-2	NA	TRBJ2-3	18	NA	TGTGCCAGCAGCTTAGCGGCACCGGGGGCTGGGGTCACAGATACGCAGTATTTT	CASSLAAPGAGVTDTQYF
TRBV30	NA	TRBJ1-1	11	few	TGTGCCTGGAGTCCAGCCACTGAAGCTTTCTTT	CAWSPATEAFF
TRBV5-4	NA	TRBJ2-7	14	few	TGTGCCAGCAGCCCTTTGGATGCAGGGGTGGAGCAGTACTTC	CASSPLDAGVEQYF
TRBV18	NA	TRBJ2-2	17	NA	TGTGCCAGCTCACCGGGAATAATGGCGGGGAACACCGGGGAGCTGTTTTTT	CASSPGIMAGNTGELFF
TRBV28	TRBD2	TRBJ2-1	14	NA	TGTGCCAGCAGAGCCGCGGGAGTGGGAAATGAGCAGTTCTTC	CASRAAGVGNEQFF
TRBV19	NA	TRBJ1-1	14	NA	TGTGCCAGTAGTTGGGGGGGGAGAGGCACTGAAGCTTTCTTT	CASSWGGRGTEAFF
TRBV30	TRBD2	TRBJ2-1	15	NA	TGTGCCTGGAACTTAGCGGGGGGAAATTACAATGAGCAGTTCTTC	CAWNLAGGNYNEQFF
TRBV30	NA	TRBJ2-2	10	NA	TGTGCCTGGGATAGCGGGGAGCTGTTTTTT	CAWDSGELFF
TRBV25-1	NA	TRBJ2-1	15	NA	TGTGCCACCACCGGTTCGGCAAGTGTCTTGGATGAGCAGTTCTTC	CATTGSASVLDEQFF
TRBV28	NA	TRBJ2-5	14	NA	TGTGCCAGCAACCAGTTAATGGGAGAAGAGACCCAGTACTTC	CASNQLMGEETQYF
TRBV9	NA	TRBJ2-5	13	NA	TGTGCCAGCAGCGCGGACGGTTATGAGACCCAGTACTTC	CASSADGYETQYF
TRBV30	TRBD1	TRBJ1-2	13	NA	TGTGCCTGGAGTATTGGGACAGGCGATGGCTACACCTTC	CAWSIGTGDGYTF
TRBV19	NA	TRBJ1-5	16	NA	TGTGCCAGTAGTATGTTCGGAGGCCAGGACAATCAGCCCCAGCATTTT	CASSMFGGQDNQPQHF
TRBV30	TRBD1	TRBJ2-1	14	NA	TGTGCCTGGGAAGAAGGGACAGGGGACAATGAGCAGTTCTTC	CAWEEGTGDNEQFF
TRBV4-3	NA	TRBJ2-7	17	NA	TGCGCCAGCAGCCAGCACCTGGCTCGGGGTCCCACGGGGGAGCAGTACTTC	CASSQHLARGPTGEQYF
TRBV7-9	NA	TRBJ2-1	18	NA	TGTGCCAGCAGCTTCCCTAATGGGGTCAAGAGCTCCTACAATGAGCAGTTCTTC	CASSFPNGVKSSYNEQFF
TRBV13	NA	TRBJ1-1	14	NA	TGTGCCAGCAGCTTAGCGGCGCCCTACACTGAAGCTTTCTTT	CASSLAAPYTEAFF
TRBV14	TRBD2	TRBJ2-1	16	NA	TGTGCCAGCAGCCAAGATTTCGGGCTAGCGGGCCATGAGCAGTTCTTC	CASSQDFGLAGHEQFF
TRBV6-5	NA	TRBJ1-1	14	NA	TGTGCCAGCAGTTACGGACGGAGAAACACTGAAGCTTTCTTT	CASSYGRRNTEAFF
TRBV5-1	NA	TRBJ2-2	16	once	TGCGCCAGCAGCTTGGTGCAGGTCTACATCACCGGGGAGCTGTTTTTT	CASSLVQVYITGELFF
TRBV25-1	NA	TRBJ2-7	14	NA	TGTGCCAGCAGTGAATACAACAGGGCCTACGAGCAGTACTTC	CASSEYNRAYEQYF
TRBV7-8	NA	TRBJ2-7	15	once	TGTGCCAGCAGCCTAGTGGAGGGGGCCGACTACGAGCAGTACTTC	CASSLVEGADYEQYF
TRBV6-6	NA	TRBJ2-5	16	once	TGTGCCAGCAGTTACGTTGGGGGTTTTATCGGAGAGACCCAGTACTTC	CASSYVGGFIGETQYF
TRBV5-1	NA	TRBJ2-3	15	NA	TGCGCCAGCAGCTACGGAGGGGGCTTTGCAGATACGCAGTATTTT	CASSYGGGFADTQYF
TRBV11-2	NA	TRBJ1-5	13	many	TGTGCCAGCAGCCCGGGTTTAGGTCAGCCCCAGCATTTT	CASSPGLGQPQHF
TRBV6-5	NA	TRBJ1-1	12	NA	TGTGCCAGCAGTCGTGTCTGGACTGAAGCTTTCTTT	CASSRVWTEAFF
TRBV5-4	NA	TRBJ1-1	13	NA	TGTGCCAGCAGCTTGGAAAGTCGAAATGAAGCTTTCTTT	CASSLESRNEAFF
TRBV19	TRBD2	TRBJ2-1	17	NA	TGTGCCAGTAGTATAGTAGGGACTAGCGGGAGGAGGGATGAGCAGTTCTTC	CASSIVGTSGRRDEQFF
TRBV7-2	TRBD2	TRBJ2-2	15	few	TGTGCCAGCAGCTCCCCCAGCGGGAGGCCCGGGGAGCTGTTTTTT	CASSSPSGRPGELFF
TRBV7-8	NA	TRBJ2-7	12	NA	TGTGCCAGCAGCTTCAGGGGTTACGAGCAGTACTTC	CASSFRGYEQYF
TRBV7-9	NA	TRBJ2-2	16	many	TGTGCCAGCAGCGGCGAGGCGGGATTGGTCACCGGGGAGCTGTTTTTT	CASSGEAGLVTGELFF
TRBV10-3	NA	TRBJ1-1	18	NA	TGTGCCATCAGTGAAGGATTGGGGGTTTTAAGGGGGAACACTGAAGCTTTCTTT	CAISEGLGVLRGNTEAFF
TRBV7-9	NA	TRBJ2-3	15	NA	TGTGCCAGCAGCGGAAGGGGGTACCGCACAGATACGCAGTATTTT	CASSGRGYRTDTQYF
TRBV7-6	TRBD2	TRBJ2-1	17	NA	TGTGCCAGCAGCTTCATTGCCGGGACTAGCCCAGAAAATGAGCAGTTCTTC	CASSFIAGTSPENEQFF
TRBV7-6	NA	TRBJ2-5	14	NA	TGTGCCAGCACTAGACCGGGGTACCAAGAGACCCAGTACTTC	CASTRPGYQETQYF
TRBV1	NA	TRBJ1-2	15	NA	TGCACCAGCAGCTCTCGTGTGCGAAAGACCTATGGCTACACCTTC	CTSSSRVRKTYGYTF
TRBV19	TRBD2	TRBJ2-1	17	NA	TGTGCCAGTAGTATTACTAGCGGGGACACCCAGTACAATGAGCAGTTCTTC	CASSITSGDTQYNEQFF
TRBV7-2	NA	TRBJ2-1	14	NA	TGTGCCAGCAGCTTAGGTTCCTCCTACAATGAGCAGTTCTTC	CASSLGSSYNEQFF
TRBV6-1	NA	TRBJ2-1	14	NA	TGTGCCAGCAACGGACGGATCTCCTACAATGAGCAGTTCTTC	CASNGRISYNEQFF
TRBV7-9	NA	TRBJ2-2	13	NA	TGTGCCAGCAGCTTGGGGGCGTCCGGGGAGCTGTTTTTT	CASSLGASGELFF
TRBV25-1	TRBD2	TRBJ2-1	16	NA	TGTGCCAGCGGGAGGACTAGCGGGTCGTCCTACAATGAGCAGTTCTTC	CASGRTSGSSYNEQFF
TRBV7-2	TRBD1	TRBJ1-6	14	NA	TGTGCCAGCAGCCCCGGGACAGCTAATTCACCCCTCCACTTT	CASSPGTANSPLHF
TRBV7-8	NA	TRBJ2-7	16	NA	TGTGCCAGCAGCTTAGTTGGCAGCTTATTCTCCTACGAGCAGTACTTC	CASSLVGSLFSYEQYF
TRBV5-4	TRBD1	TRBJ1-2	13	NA	TGTGCCAGCTCATTTCTACAGGGGTATGGCTACACCTTC	CASSFLQGYGYTF
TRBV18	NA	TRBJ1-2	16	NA	TGTGCCAGCTCCCTACCTGAAGGGGGGGCCCTCTATGGCTACACCTTC	CASSLPEGGALYGYTF
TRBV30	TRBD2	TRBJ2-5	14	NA	TGTGCCTGGAGTACGTGGGGGGGACAAGAGACCCAGTACTTC	CAWSTWGGQETQYF
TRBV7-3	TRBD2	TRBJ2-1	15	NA	TGTGCCAGCAGTCCCGGGACTAGCGGCTACAATGAGCAGTTCTTC	CASSPGTSGYNEQFF
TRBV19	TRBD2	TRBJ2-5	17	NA	TGTGCCAGTAGTATTGGGACTAGCGGGAGGGCCCCAGAGACCCAGTACTTC	CASSIGTSGRAPETQYF
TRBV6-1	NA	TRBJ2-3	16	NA	TGTGCCAGCAGTGAAGAAGTGGCGGTGAGTGTAGATACGCAGTATTTT	CASSEEVAVSVDTQYF
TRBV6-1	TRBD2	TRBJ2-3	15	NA	TGTGCCAGCAGCCGACTAGCGGGAGAAGCAGATACGCAGTATTTT	CASSRLAGEADTQYF
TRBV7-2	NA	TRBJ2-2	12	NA	TGTGCCAGCAGCTTAGGCCTGGGGGAGCTGTTTTTT	CASSLGLGELFF
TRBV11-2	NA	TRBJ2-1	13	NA	TGTGCCAGCAGGAGTGGAACAGGGAATGAGCAGTTCTTC	CASRSGTGNEQFF
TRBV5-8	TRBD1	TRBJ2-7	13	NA	TGTGCCAGCAGATACAGGGGTCACGACGAGCAGTACTTC	CASRYRGHDEQYF
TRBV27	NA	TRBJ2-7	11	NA	TGTGCCAGCAGCACCCTGGGCGAGCAGTACTTC	CASSTLGEQYF
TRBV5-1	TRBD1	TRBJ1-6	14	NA	TGCGCCAGCAGCGCGGGACAGGGATTTTCACCCCTCCACTTT	CASSAGQGFSPLHF
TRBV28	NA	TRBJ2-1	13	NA	TGTGCCAGCAGCCCGGGTGGGGGAAATGAGCAGTTCTTC	CASSPGGGNEQFF
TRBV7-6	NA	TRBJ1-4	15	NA	TGTGCCAGCAGCCACGACACGGGAAATAATGAAAAACTGTTTTTT	CASSHDTGNNEKLFF
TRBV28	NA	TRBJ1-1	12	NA	TGTGCCGGAGCCAGGGGTGGCACTGAAGCTTTCTTT	CAGARGGTEAFF